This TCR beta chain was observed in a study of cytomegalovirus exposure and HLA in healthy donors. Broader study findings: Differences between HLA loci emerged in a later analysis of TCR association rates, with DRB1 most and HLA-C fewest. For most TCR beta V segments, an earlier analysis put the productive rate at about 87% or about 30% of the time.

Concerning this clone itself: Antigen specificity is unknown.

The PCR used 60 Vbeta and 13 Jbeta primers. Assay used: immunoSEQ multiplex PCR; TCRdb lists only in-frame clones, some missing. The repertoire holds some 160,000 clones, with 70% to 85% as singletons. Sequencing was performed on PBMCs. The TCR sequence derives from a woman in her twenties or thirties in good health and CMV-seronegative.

In nucleotides, the CDR3 is TGTGCCAGCAGCTTAGCGATGGGACAGGGTACGTACAATGAGCAGTTCTTC. Translated, it gives CASSLAMGQGTYNEQFF. V gene TRBV7-9 combines with J gene TRBJ2-1; 9 positions match TRBD1. This CDR3 is built from 17 residues. V lost 0 bases, J lost 4 bases, and 7 bases stayed unmatched. CDR1 is SEHNR, CDR2 FQNEAQ, per germline (reference sequence).